This T cell receptor (beta chain) was found in a study of T cell responses to AZD1222 COVID-19 vaccine. Study-wide results and caveats: The sample set comprised mostly white British donors with more females, and clonal diversity was possibly underestimated. Baseline seropositivity characterized only a handful of AZD1222 recipients. Rises in breadth and depth of Spike-specific TCRs came after two AZD1222 doses. Vaccine-associated CD4 TCRs spanned spike, dominant at 160-218 and 743-854.

Produced via immunoSEQ multiplex PCR; TCRdb's table is partial and in-frame only. The sample has nearly 100,000 clones; about 88% are singletons. Regarding this clone: Its antigen is as yet unknown.

V was clipped by 6 bases and J by 10 bases, with 15 bases between them. CDR3 length: 12 residues. Germline V lookup: CDR1 SNHLY, CDR2 FYNNEI. The sample was peripheral blood, taken on day 0 of AZD1222 vaccination. The chain has TRBV2 and TRBJ1-1; D gene unclear. This sequence originates from an adult in good health. The CDR3, as DNA: TGTGCCAGCAGCGGCTCAGGTCCTGGAGCTTTCTTT. Translating gives CASSGSGPGAFF.